This passage covers 28 T cell receptor beta chains from one sample sequenced in a study of regulatory and conventional T cells in RAG deficiency. Conventional CD4+ T cells were sorted from blood as CD25-low CD127-high cells. TCRdb's table, derived via immunoSEQ multiplex PCR, lists solely in-frame clones and lacks some. The repertoire consists of fewer than 40,000 clones, with about 70% occurring once and the leading ten covering 3% to 3.5%. The sample also formed part of further work on regulatory T cells. That paper adds: The primer mix had 52 TRBV and 13 TRBJ primers.

The sequencing sample was made of CD4+ effector T cells sorted from blood. These receptors all come from a human donor in good health.

This chain links TRBV5-1 with TRBJ2-1, with a weak D call TRBD2 (6 bases). Germline V CDR1 and CDR2: SGHRS, YFSETQ. The CDR3 is 13 amino acids. V was cut by 3 bases and J by 7 bases, with 11 bases left in between. In DNA, the CDR3 is TGCGCCAGCAGCTCGGGACTGGGGAATGAGCAGTTCTTC. It encodes CASSSGLGNEQFF.

The V call is TRBV28, the J call TRBJ2-7; tentative D call: TRBD1 (5 bases). Deletions cut 5 bases from V and 0 bases from J, with 14 bases between. The CDR3 covers 15 residues. Germline loops: CDR1 MDHEN, CDR2 SYDVKM. CDR3 residues: CASSPLTVSSYEQYF. CDR3 nucleotides: TGTGCCAGCAGTCCTCTGACAGTCAGCTCCTACGAGCAGTACTTC.

J is TRBJ1-1 and V is TRBV28; a possible D gene is TRBD1 (5 bases). Germline V gene lookup returns CDR1 MDHEN and CDR2 SYDVKM. The CDR3 is made up of 15 amino acids. Trimming stripped 6 bases from V and 4 bases from J, with 18 bases between. CDR3: CASRILAGTTTEAFF. The CDR3 nucleotides are TGTGCCAGCAGGATTTTGGCAGGGACGACCACTGAAGCTTTCTTT.

This clone was observed a handful of times. The V call is TRBV4-2, the J call TRBJ1-2, with D perhaps TRBD1 (5 bases). From germline, CDR1 is LGHNA and CDR2 YNFKEQ. The CDR3 runs to 15 residues. The V end was cut by 1 base, the J end by 5 bases, with 14 bases between. The CDR3 DNA reads as TGTGCCAGCAGCCAAGGCGCAGGGCGACTATATGGCTACACCTTC. It is translated as CASSQGAGRLYGYTF.

The rearrangement joins TRBV30 to TRBJ1-5; D might be TRBD1 (5 bases). The CDR3 has 13 amino acids. Germline values: CDR1 GTSNPN, CDR2 SVGIG (reference sequence). V lost 1 base, J lost 7 bases, and 11 bases lay in between. CDR3 loop: CAWSGETAQPQHF. The CDR3 nucleotides are TGTGCCTGGAGTGGGGAGACAGCGCAGCCCCAGCATTTT.

The table lists this clone with a count of one. The J gene is TRBJ1-4, the V gene TRBV25-1, with 10 bases lining up with TRBD1. CDR3 length: 16 amino acids. V gave up 7 bases and J gave up 2 bases; unmatched junction bases: 7. CDR1 and CDR2 from the germline V gene are MGHDK and SYGVNS. CDR3 bases: TGTGCCAGCACCTGGGACAGGGGAGTTACTAATGAAAAACTGTTTTTT. Encoded protein: CASTWDRGVTNEKLFF. The variable domain in full, with the rest retrieved from reference TRBV25-1 and TRBJ1-4, is EADIYQTPRYLVIGTGKKITLECSQTMGHDKMYWYQQDPGMELHLIHYSYGVNSTEKGDLSSESTVSRIRTEHFPLTLESARPSHTSQYLCASTWDRGVTNEKLFFGSGTQLSVL.

The chain uses TRBV6-5 and TRBJ1-1; 7 nucleotides line up with TRBD1. V lost 0 bases and J lost 4; bases outside the gene matches: 2. The CDR3 consists of 14 residues. Germline CDR1 MNHEY, CDR2 SVGAGI. The CDR3 sequence is CASSYSDRVTEAFF. The CDR3 DNA reads as TGTGCCAGCAGTTACTCCGACAGGGTCACTGAAGCTTTCTTT.

This clone came up a few times. The V call is TRBV6-1, the J call TRBJ1-6, with D maybe TRBD1 (5 bases). V was pared by 6 bases and J by 5 bases, with 11 bases between. CDR1 and CDR2 (germline): MNHNS, SASEGT. The CDR3 has 14 residues. The CDR3 sequence is CASSGDSHNSPLHF. The CDR3 DNA reads TGTGCCAGCAGCGGTGACAGCCATAATTCACCCCTCCACTTT.

This clone is deemed medium-sized (0.01 to 0.1%). The chain recombines TRBV6-1 with TRBJ1-6, with 8 bases lining up with TRBD1. Germline trimming cut 7 bases from V and 12 bases from J; bases unmatched to any gene: 14. The CDR3 runs to 15 residues. Germline V gene lookup returns CDR1 MNHNS and CDR2 SASEGT. DNA of the CDR3: TGTGCCAGCACATTTCCGACAGGGGCCCATTTACCCCTCCACTTT. Translating gives CASTFPTGAHLPLHF.

There are a few counts of this clone. The chain uses TRBV18 and TRBJ2-2; the match to TRBD1 covers 8 bases. This CDR3 spans 15 amino acids. The germline gives CDR1 KGHSH, CDR2 LQKENI. Losses at the gene ends were 7 bases for V and 2 bases for J; bases not matched to a gene: 6. CDR3 DNA: TGTGCCAGCTTGGGCAGGGGGCGCAACACCGGGGAGCTGTTTTTT. Protein: CASLGRGRNTGELFF.

The chain is built from TRBV7-9 and TRBJ1-1; D not certain. The CDR3 runs to 13 residues. Germline loops: CDR1 SEHNR, CDR2 FQNEAQ (reference sequence). V lost 7 bases, J lost 5 bases, and 14 bases lay in between. The CDR3 region has the DNA TGTGCCAGCAATTGGATTACGGAGACTGAAGCTTTCTTT. The encoded protein is CASNWITETEAFF.

This clone was observed a handful of times. V usage is TRBV6-1 and J usage is TRBJ1-4, with D perhaps TRBD1 (6 bases). CDR1 and CDR2 (germline): MNHNS, SASEGT. The CDR3 is made up of 13 amino acids. V shed 7 bases and J shed 4 bases, with 10 bases lying between them. DNA for the CDR3: TGTGCCAGCACCGGGACACATAATGAAAAACTGTTTTTT. It codes for CASTGTHNEKLFF.

In its sample, this clone was seen a few times. The chain has TRBV7-2 and TRBJ2-7; TRBD1 matches at 9 bases. Germline CDR1 and CDR2: SGHTA and FQGNSA. Trimming at V came to 6 bases and at J to 0 bases, leaving 6 bases not matched to a gene. CDR3 length equals 15 residues. The CDR3 DNA is TGTGCCAGCAGTTCAAGGGGACAGGGCTCCTACGAGCAGTACTTC. Its protein product is CASSSRGQGSYEQYF.

This chain joins TRBV7-6 and TRBJ2-3; 10 bases line up with TRBD1. The ends lost 8 bases at V and 4 bases at J; junction bases unmatched: 12. This CDR3 spans 16 amino acids. CDR1 is SGHVS, CDR2 FNYEAQ, per germline. DNA for the CDR3: TGTGCCAGCTCTATAGACCGACAGGGGGCATCAGATACGCAGTATTTT. It encodes CASSIDRQGASDTQYF.

J is TRBJ2-6 and V is TRBV18; D call uncertain. Trimming left V 3 bases short and J 0 bases short, with 6 bases between. This CDR3 contains 15 residues. Germline CDR1 KGHSH, CDR2 LQKENI. The CDR3 loop reads CASSPVDSGANVLTF. The CDR3 DNA follows: TGTGCCAGCTCACCTGTCGACTCTGGGGCCAACGTCCTGACTTTC. The entire variable domain, with the rest obtained from reference TRBV18 and TRBJ2-6, is as follows: NAGVMQNPRHLVRRRGQEARLRCSPMKGHSHVYWYRQLPEEGLKFMVYLQKENIIDESGMPKERFSAEFPKEGPSILRIQQVVRGDSAAYFCASSPVDSGANVLTFGAGSRLTVL.

This clone came up a few times. The genes are TRBV2 and TRBJ1-5; maybe TRBD1 (5 bases). The CDR3 runs to 14 residues. Germline CDR1 reads SNHLY; CDR2 reads FYNNEI. V was pared by 5 bases and J by 0 bases, with 8 bases between. CDR3 DNA sequence: TGTGCCAGCAGTCGGGGGATTAGCAATCAGCCCCAGCATTTT. Protein sequence: CASSRGISNQPQHF.

The chain joins TRBV5-6 to TRBJ1-6, with 11 bases that match TRBD1. CDR3 length equals 16 residues. The V and J ends lost 2 bases and 4 bases, in that order; junction bases with no gene match: 2. Germline loops: CDR1 SGHDT, CDR2 YYEEEE. DNA of the CDR3: TGTGCCAGCAGCTTCGGACAGGGGGCATATAATTCACCCCTCCACTTT. Protein product: CASSFGQGAYNSPLHF.

V is TRBV4-1 and J is TRBJ1-4; possible D gene TRBD1, 6 bases. The V gene lost 3 bases and the J gene lost 7 bases, with 24 bases spanning the gap. Per germline, CDR1 MGHRA and CDR2 YSYEKL. The CDR3 totals 18 residues. CDR3 DNA sequence: TGCGCCAGCAGCCATTTTCCACTTGGCATGGGGGCGGGTGAAAAACTGTTTTTT. Translating it yields CASSHFPLGMGAGEKLFF.

The gene calls are TRBV15 and TRBJ2-2, with a tentative D call TRBD1 (6 bases). Germline CDR1 reads LNHNV; CDR2 reads YYDKDF (reference sequence). Trimming took off 4 bases at V and 7 bases at J, with 19 bases between the two ends. This CDR3 is 16 amino acids long. The CDR3, as DNA: TGTGCCACCAGCAAATTGACAGGCTACTCGGACGGGGAGCTGTTTTTT. Amino acids: CATSKLTGYSDGELFF.

J is TRBJ1-2 and V is TRBV15; no definite D call. V was shortened by 0 bases and J by 8 bases, with 16 bases between the two germline ends. CDR1 is LNHNV and CDR2 is YYDKDF in the germline V gene (reference sequence). The CDR3 is 15 residues long. In DNA, the CDR3 is TGTGCCACCAGCAGAGATCTCGACTTCCCGGGAGGCTACACCTTC. This gives the protein CATSRDLDFPGGYTF.

V gene TRBV4-2 combines with J gene TRBJ1-5, with D maybe TRBD1 (5 bases). The CDR3 length is 13 residues. Germline values: CDR1 LGHNA, CDR2 YNFKEQ. V lost 0 bases, J lost 6 bases, and 6 bases lay in between. The CDR3 loop is CASSQDGGQPQHF. CDR3 DNA: TGTGCCAGCAGCCAAGATGGGGGTCAGCCCCAGCATTTT.

The rearrangement links TRBV5-6 to TRBJ1-1; D uncertain. V lost 5 bases to trimming and J lost 9 bases, with 17 bases between them. The germline gives CDR1 SGHDT, CDR2 YYEEEE. CDR3 length equals 13 residues. DNA of the CDR3: TGTGCCAGCAGTATTACAAGAACGCTACAAGCTTTCTTT. Protein product: CASSITRTLQAFF.

The chain is built from TRBV6-5 and TRBJ2-3; 9 bases align to TRBD1. The trim removed 2 bases at V and 2 bases at J, leaving 2 bases unmatched. Germline lookup yields CDR1 MNHEY and CDR2 SVGAGI. The CDR3 contains 15 residues. In DNA, the CDR3 is TGTGCCAGCAGTTACAACAGGGGGCTCACAGATACGCAGTATTTT. It is translated as CASSYNRGLTDTQYF.

The V gene is TRBV25-1, the J gene TRBJ2-7; TRBD2 might be the D (6 bases). The CDR3 is 15 amino acids. Trimming removed 4 bases from V and 0 bases from J, with 13 bases in between. CDR1 is MGHDK and CDR2 is SYGVNS in the germline V gene. CDR3: CASSGLWGGSYEQYF. The CDR3 region has the DNA TGTGCCAGCAGTGGTCTATGGGGAGGCTCCTACGAGCAGTACTTC.

The chain is built from TRBV6-1 and TRBJ1-1; maybe TRBD1 (6 bases). Per germline, CDR1 MNHNS and CDR2 SASEGT. V was clipped by 1 base and J by 4 bases, with 22 bases between them. The CDR3 covers 18 residues. CDR3 in DNA: TGTGCCAGCAGTGAAGGGAGGGGGGGGGCGCTCCGGCTCACTGAAGCTTTCTTT. This codes for CASSEGRGGALRLTEAFF.

Concerning this clone: Other DNA sequences in this sample translate to the same CDR3. This chain links TRBV10-3 with TRBJ1-2; D gene ambiguous. The CDR3 has 12 amino acids. Germline CDR1 ENHRY, CDR2 SYGVKD. Trimming removed 3 bases at V and 2 bases at J, with 4 bases between. CDR3 bases: TGTGCCATCAGTGACGGAAACTATGGCTACACCTTC. Translated: CAISDGNYGYTF.

CDR3 amino acids: CASSLGGTSSYEQFF. CDR3 bases: TGTGCCAGCAGCCTGGGGGGTACTAGTAGCTATGAGCAGTTCTTC. The chain recombines TRBV7-2 with TRBJ2-1; a possible D gene is TRBD2 (6 bases). In germline, CDR1 is SGHTA, CDR2 FQGNSA. This CDR3 spans 15 amino acids. The V end was cut by 5 bases, the J end by 8 bases, with 19 bases between.

Only one count was recorded for this clone. The chain is built from TRBV27 and TRBJ2-1; perhaps TRBD1 as D (6 bases). This CDR3 is built from 15 residues. The germline V and J ends were trimmed by 4 bases and 4 bases, with 14 bases remaining between them. Germline V gene lookup returns CDR1 MNHEY and CDR2 SMNVEV (reference sequence). The CDR3 DNA reads TGTGCCAGCAGTTCCTTCGGGGACATTTACAATGAGCAGTTCTTC. It is translated as CASSSFGDIYNEQFF.